This record concerns one T cell receptor (beta chain) sequence. An end of the junction differs from the germline gene, which may be a read error. TCR beta cDNA came from about 470 ng total RNA, primed with a constant-region primer. Employing slightly modified ARM-PCR, three nested multiplex PCR rounds were run, and these gave rise to the TCR beta libraries. The opening two PCR rounds, ten to eleven cycles each, paired TRBV1-TRBV30 forward primers with a C-beta reverse primer. TCRdb processed the multiplex PCR reads anew with MiXCR; each CDR3 protein has one entry. The sample has almost 200,000 distinct CDR3 sequences, less than 75% seen once. The sample is drawn from a study of tumor-infiltrating lymphocytes in primary liver carcinoma. Germline V gene lookup returns CDR1 SGHAT and CDR2 FQNNGV. This CDR3 contains 15 residues. Germline DNA was also extracted, while the blood RNA originated from unsorted whole blood.

The chain carries TRBV11-2 and TRBJ2-7, with D maybe TRBD1 (5 bases). The sequence derives from a woman aged 60 to 75 with primary liver carcinoma and hepatitis B virus infection. The sequenced sample consisted of peripheral blood. The CDR3 sequence: CASSPRVGDEYEQYF. The DNA for the CDR3 is TGTGCCAGCAGCCCAAGGGTAGGGGATGAATACGAGCAGTATTTC.